The rows below give T cell receptor beta chains drawn from one sample of a study of blood T cell repertoires in COVID-19. The repertoire was sequenced with immunoSEQ multiplex PCR; TCRdb's copy has only in-frame clones and lacks some. Of about 270,000 clones listed, approximately 81% are singletons. Specimen: peripheral blood. These receptors were obtained from a woman aged 18-29 years with acute or convalescent COVID-19. The CDR3 runs from the conserved cysteine through the conserved F or W. Each record gives: J gene, V gene, clone size, D gene, CDR3 length, CDR3 DNA, CDR3 protein. A D gene is named only where the DNA matches it firmly. The listing skips clone size in some rows; elsewhere it reads once, few, many or a size class.

TRBJ2-3	TRBV27	NA	NA	16	TGTGCCAGCAGTCTCCTGGGCATTAGCGGCTCAGATACGCAGTATTTT	CASSLLGISGSDTQYF
TRBJ1-1	TRBV21-1	NA	NA	14	TGTGCCAGCAGCAACCAGGGTATAGGCACTGAAGCTTTCTTT	CASSNQGIGTEAFF
TRBJ2-7	TRBV18	NA	TRBD2	15	TGTGCCAGCTCCCCGGGACTAGCGGTAACCTACGAGCAGTACTTC	CASSPGLAVTYEQYF
TRBJ1-2	TRBV19	NA	NA	14	TGTGCCAGTAGTATAGGGACAAACAGTTATGGCTACACCTTC	CASSIGTNSYGYTF
TRBJ2-4	TRBV10-1	NA	TRBD2	13	TGCGCCAGTAGCGGGAGGGCCGAAAACATTCAGTACTTC	CASSGRAENIQYF
TRBJ2-7	TRBV4-3	NA	TRBD2	16	TGCGCCAGCAGCCAAGATTACAGCGGGGGCTCCTACGAGCAGTACTTC	CASSQDYSGGSYEQYF
TRBJ2-1	TRBV5-4	once	NA	15	TGTGCCAGCAGGGTTGGGACTGCTCAGGGCAATGAGCAGTTCTTC	CASRVGTAQGNEQFF
TRBJ2-1	TRBV28	NA	TRBD2	15	TGTGCCAGCAGTCAACTAGGGACTAGCGGGAATGAGCAGTTCTTC	CASSQLGTSGNEQFF
TRBJ2-6	TRBV18	once	NA	17	TGTGCCAGCTCGGTTAGGGGCGGGGACTCTGGGGCCAACGTCCTGACTTTC	CASSVRGGDSGANVLTF
TRBJ1-1	TRBV2	NA	TRBD1	13	TGTGCCACTACATCACAGGGGAGGACTGAAGCTTTCTTT	CATTSQGRTEAFF
TRBJ2-2	TRBV27	few	NA	12	TGTGCCAGCAGTACTCGGACCGGGGAGCTGTTTTTT	CASSTRTGELFF
TRBJ2-1	TRBV3-1/TRBV3-2	once	TRBD1	17	TGTGCCAGCAGCCAAGAGGACAGGGGGGAGTGGATGGATGAGCAGTTCTTC	CASSQEDRGEWMDEQFF